This is a list of T cell receptor beta chains from one sample in a study of T cell responses to AZD1222 COVID-19 vaccine. Some clones are missing from TCRdb's copy, which holds only in-frame ones; the method was immunoSEQ multiplex PCR. Of just over 90,000 clones listed, 80% to 90% are singletons. This sample comprised peripheral blood, obtained 28 days after the second AZD1222 dose. Receptors originate from an adult who received the AZD1222 COVID-19 vaccine. Both conserved end residues are trimmed from each CDR3.

ASSVENTGELF	TRBV6-4
AWSAGLGQPQH	TRBV30
ASSSDGPAGRNTQY	TRBV13
ASSTQGAHNEQF	TRBV9
ASSLRSAYEQY	TRBV11-1
ASSFTRYQETQY	TRBV27
ASSEHPNTEAF	TRBV25-1
ASRGFCGLISETQY	TRBV10-1
ASSSSGGYEQY	TRBV5-1
ASSPDYQTFQQY	TRBV5-6
ASSQSWAYRETQY	TRBV3-1/TRBV3-2
ASSELSQNQPQH	TRBV2
SVEGFYGYT	TRBV20-1
ASSLRMNTEAF	TRBV7-3
ASRLSGGAPPEQY	TRBV6-5
ASSLSGSVNEQY	TRBV7-9
ASRDQGEGYT	TRBV2
ASSRDVGGGYGYT	TRBV7-8
ASSSQGLEGYT	TRBV9
ASSEWGMANTQY	TRBV6-1
ASSYVGKGETQY	TRBV6-2/TRBV6-3
ASSVSGKSLYEQY	TRBV6-4
ASSLGPGLREGETQY	TRBV5-1
ASSAQGLGGEKLF	TRBV7-9